These 24 T cell receptor beta chains were all obtained from the same sample, sequenced in a study of immune evolution from preneoplasia to lung adenocarcinoma. Method: immunoSEQ multiplex PCR; TCRdb's copy keeps in-frame clones and lacks some. The repertoire holds some 5,500 clones, about 90% seen once, with about 3.1% in the top ten. Sequenced input: FFPE invasive lung adenocarcinoma tissue. The receptors originated from a person aged 45 to 69 with lung adenocarcinoma.

This sequence joins TRBV28 and TRBJ1-5; maybe TRBD1 (6 bases). CDR1 MDHEN and CDR2 SYDVKM come from the germline V gene. The CDR3 covers 14 residues. The V gene lost 3 bases and the J gene lost 6 bases, with 12 bases spanning the gap. DNA for the CDR3: TGTGCCAGCAGTTTGCGGGGGGCTAGTCAGCCCCAGCATTTT. As protein: CASSLRGASQPQHF.

The CDR3 reads CASSYGGSSEAFF. The CDR3 region has the DNA TGTGCCAGCAGTTACGGAGGGAGCTCTGAAGCTTTCTTT. The chain recombines TRBV6-6 with TRBJ1-1; D is uncertain. The germline V gene encodes CDR1 MNHNY and CDR2 SVGAGI (reference sequence). Trimming pared 2 bases from V and 6 bases from J, leaving 10 bases between. The CDR3 has 13 amino acids.

This chain joins TRBV2 and TRBJ2-3; 9 nucleotides match TRBD2. The CDR3 length is 15 residues. After removal of 7 bases from V and 3 bases from J, the junction contained 8 bases not matched to a gene. Germline V gives CDR1 SNHLY, CDR2 FYNNEI. CDR3 DNA sequence: TGTGCCAGCACCTTTCTAGCGGGACCAACAGATACGCAGTATTTT. Translated: CASTFLAGPTDTQYF.

The chain links TRBV19 to TRBJ2-1, with D possibly being TRBD1 (5 bases). This CDR3 is 16 amino acids long. The V gene lost 0 bases and the J gene lost 2 bases, with 11 bases spanning the gap. Germline lookup yields CDR1 LNHDA and CDR2 SQIVND (reference sequence). In nucleotides, the CDR3 is TGTGCCAGTAGTATAGATCTTGGCAGGGCCTACAATGAGCAGTTCTTC. It translates to CASSIDLGRAYNEQFF.

The V and J genes are TRBV6-1 and TRBJ2-5; D unresolved. The CDR3 extends over 15 amino acids. Trimming pared 0 bases from V and 1 base from J, leaving 9 bases between. CDR1 is MNHNS, CDR2 SASEGT, per germline. DNA for the CDR3: TGTGCCAGCAGTGAAGCACCCGGAAGCCAAGAGACCCAGTACTTC. Its protein is CASSEAPGSQETQYF.

The chain employs TRBV4-1 and TRBJ1-1, with D perhaps TRBD1 (6 bases). V dropped 4 bases and J dropped 1 base, with 10 bases sitting between them. The CDR3 covers 14 residues. Per germline, CDR1 MGHRA and CDR2 YSYEKL. As DNA, the CDR3 is TGCGCCAGCAGCCCAGGGGCCAAGAACACTGAAGCTTTCTTT. Protein: CASSPGAKNTEAFF.

The V call is TRBV30, the J call TRBJ1-1; D ambiguous. V was pared by 2 bases and J by 0 bases, with 16 bases between. This CDR3 has 16 residues. Germline CDR1 and CDR2: GTSNPN and SVGIG (reference sequence). The CDR3 DNA follows: TGTGCCTGGAGTCGGGCAGGCAGGAACATGAACACTGAAGCTTTCTTT. As protein: CAWSRAGRNMNTEAFF.

The CDR3 region is CAIQQGSGNTIYF. Written as DNA, the CDR3 is TGTGCCATACAACAGGGCTCTGGAAACACCATATATTTT. This chain joins TRBV10-3 and TRBJ1-3, with a possible D match to TRBD1 (6 bases). Trimming stripped 9 bases from V and 0 bases from J, with 9 bases between. This CDR3 contains 13 residues. The germline V gene has CDR1 ENHRY and CDR2 SYGVKD.

This clone was recorded a few times. The rearrangement links TRBV9 to TRBJ1-1, with 7 bases matching TRBD1. CDR1 is SGDLS and CDR2 is YYNGEE in the germline V gene. V shed 3 bases and J 4 bases; nucleotides not matched to a gene: 6. This CDR3 region has 14 residues. The CDR3 spells CASSATGLGTEAFF. The CDR3 region has the DNA TGTGCCAGCAGCGCGACAGGGTTGGGCACTGAAGCTTTCTTT.

The V and J genes are TRBV27 and TRBJ1-2, with TRBD1 matching 8 bases. The ends lost 5 bases at V and 4 bases at J; junction bases unmatched: 9. CDR1 is MNHEY, CDR2 SMNVEV, per germline (reference sequence). This CDR3 has 15 residues. The CDR3 region is CASSPSTTGAYGYTF. For the CDR3, the DNA is TGTGCCAGCAGTCCCTCCACGACAGGGGCCTATGGCTACACCTTC.

The V and J genes are TRBV18 and TRBJ2-5; D might be TRBD1 (6 bases). The V gene's germline CDR1 is KGHSH and CDR2 LQKENI. Trimming took off 0 bases at V and 3 bases at J, with 11 bases between the two ends. This CDR3 contains 15 residues. The CDR3 coding sequence is TGTGCCAGCTCACCACCGCAGGGGTCGGAAGAGACCCAGTACTTC. This gives the protein CASSPPQGSEETQYF.

The rearrangement links TRBV7-3 to TRBJ2-2; unclear D gene. Germline CDR1 is SGHTA and CDR2 is FQGTGA. Trimming cost V 1 base and J 1 base, with 7 bases left between them. The CDR3 consists of 15 residues. CDR3 region: CASSLRPENTGELFF. The CDR3 nucleotides are TGTGCCAGCAGCTTAAGACCAGAGAACACCGGGGAGCTGTTTTTT.

The rearrangement links TRBV14 to TRBJ2-3, with TRBD2 matching 9 bases. Looked up from germline, CDR1 is SGHDN and CDR2 is FVKESK. The CDR3 contains 17 residues. V lost 4 bases to trimming and J lost 4 bases; unmatched junction nucleotides: 12. CDR3: CASSPQLAGGWPDTQYF. The DNA of the CDR3 is TGTGCCAGCAGCCCGCAACTAGCGGGCGGGTGGCCAGATACGCAGTATTTT.

The chain recombines TRBV29-1 with TRBJ2-1; D ambiguous. V lost 6 bases and J 8 bases, leaving 14 bases between the germline ends. The length of the CDR3 is 12 residues. Germline-derived CDR1 and CDR2 are SQVTM and ANQGSEA. DNA for the CDR3: TGCAGCGTCGAGGATCAGCGAGATGAGCAGTTCTTC. Protein: CSVEDQRDEQFF.

In its sample, this clone was seen once. The rearrangement uses TRBV5-4 and TRBJ1-1; a possible D gene is TRBD1 (5 bases). Trimming stripped 5 bases from V and 2 bases from J, with 16 bases between. Germline values: CDR1 SGHNT, CDR2 YYREEE (reference sequence). The CDR3 consists of 15 residues. The CDR3 nucleotides read TGTGCCAGCAGAGACCAAGGGGTTGATAACACTGAAGCTTTCTTT. Protein: CASRDQGVDNTEAFF.

The table lists this clone with a few counts. The chain recombines TRBV7-3 with TRBJ2-1; maybe TRBD2 (5 bases). Germline lookup yields CDR1 SGHTA and CDR2 FQGTGA. The ends were cut back, 5 bases at V and 6 bases at J, with 11 bases in the middle. This CDR3 has 13 amino acids. CDR3 DNA: TGTGCCAGCAGCCTAGAGGGCCTCAATGAGCAGTTCTTC. Translation: CASSLEGLNEQFF.

The gene calls are TRBV19 and TRBJ2-2; 7 bases map to TRBD1. The CDR3 sequence is 14 residues long. CDR1 is LNHDA, CDR2 SQIVND, per germline (reference sequence). V lost 7 bases and J lost 3; bases outside the gene matches: 5. Here the CDR3 DNA reads TGTGCCAGTATGGGGGACAGATACACCGGGGAGCTGTTTTTT. Translated, it gives CASMGDRYTGELFF.

The chain couples TRBV18 to TRBJ1-2; D is perhaps TRBD1 (5 bases). From germline, CDR1 is KGHSH and CDR2 LQKENI. V shed 5 bases and J shed 4 bases, with 14 bases lying between them. This CDR3 contains 14 residues. The CDR3 sequence is CASSGQPGTYGYTF. The CDR3, as DNA: TGTGCCAGCTCAGGACAACCTGGGACCTATGGCTACACCTTC.

This clone was found once. V gene TRBV5-4 combines with J gene TRBJ2-5, with a possible D match to TRBD1 (6 bases). V lost 3 bases and J lost 4, with 16 bases in between. Germline CDR1 SGHNT, CDR2 YYREEE (reference sequence). The CDR3 spans 15 residues. The CDR3 here is CASSSSDRILETQYF. The CDR3 bases are TGTGCCAGCAGCTCCTCAGACAGGATCCTAGAGACCCAGTACTTC.

The chain joins TRBV18 to TRBJ2-5, with 8 bases lining up with TRBD2. V dropped 2 bases and J dropped 2; count of bases not matched to a gene: 7. Germline V gives CDR1 KGHSH, CDR2 LQKENI. The CDR3 runs to 16 residues. The CDR3 sequence: CASSPLDSGTQETQYF. DNA for the CDR3: TGTGCCAGCTCACCATTGGATAGCGGGACACAAGAGACCCAGTACTTC.

The chain uses TRBV7-8 and TRBJ2-7; D might be TRBD2 (5 bases). The CDR3 loop spans 14 amino acids. Per the germline V gene, CDR1 is SGHVS and CDR2 is FQNEAQ. Trimming took off 6 bases at V and 5 bases at J, with 17 bases between the two ends. As DNA, the CDR3 is TGTGCCAGCAGTCCCTCTAAGGGAGTGAACGAGCAGTACTTC. Encoded protein: CASSPSKGVNEQYF.

This clone was counted only a few times. The chain uses TRBV28 and TRBJ2-2; D may be TRBD1 or TRBD2 (6 bases each). Per germline, CDR1 MDHEN and CDR2 SYDVKM. The CDR3 runs 16 residues. Trimming removed 2 bases at V and 5 bases at J, with 15 bases between. DNA for the CDR3: TGTGCCAGCAGTTTAGGGCAGGAAGGGGGGACCGGGGAGCTGTTTTTT. It translates to CASSLGQEGGTGELFF.

The chain combines TRBV12-2 with TRBJ2-2. TRBV12-2 is a pseudogene locus. The CDR3 loop spans 15 amino acids. CDR3 nucleotide sequence: TGTGCAAGTCGCCCCCCGGGCGGAAACACCGGGGAGCTGTTTTTT. Encoded protein: CASRPPGGNTGELFF.

V gene TRBV29-1 combines with J gene TRBJ2-5; the D is unclear. The germline V gene has CDR1 SQVTM and CDR2 ANQGSEA. V dropped 4 bases and J dropped 1 base, with 7 bases sitting between them. The CDR3 length is 12 residues. The CDR3 DNA reads as TGCAGCGTTGCGGCTTTCCAAGAGACCCAGTACTTC. Translating gives CSVAAFQETQYF.